Listed below are T cell receptor beta chains from one sample, sequenced in a study of a mutant IDH1 vaccine in newly diagnosed glioma. No cognate antigen is known for these TCRs. Produced via immunoSEQ multiplex PCR; TCRdb's table is partial and in-frame only. The sample lists some 120,000 clones; around three quarters were seen once. Specimen: PBMCs, collected from a glioma patient whose treatment included an IDH1 peptide vaccine. These receptor sequences come from a man between 40 and 49 years old with glioma. Both conserved end residues are part of each CDR3. Fields, in order: CDR3 DNA, CDR3 protein, clone size, V gene, J gene, D gene. A D gene is named only where the DNA matches it firmly. Size tells how often a clone was seen (once, few, many) or the class of an expanded clone, and some rows leave it out.

TGTGCCAGCAGCTTTACCCCTCGACTAGCGGACCAAGAGACCCAGTACTTC	CASSFTPRLADQETQYF	many	TRBV7-9	TRBJ2-5	TRBD2
TGTGCCAGCAGCCAAGAGGTGGCAGGGAGGTATAGCAATCAGCCCCAGCATTTT	CASSQEVAGRYSNQPQHF	few	TRBV4-2	TRBJ1-5	-
TGTGCCAGCAGTGAAACCCAGGGCGGCTACACCTTC	CASSETQGGYTF	once	TRBV6-1	TRBJ1-2	-
TGTGCCAGCAGTGAATCCGGCACTTCCTACGAGCAGTACTTC	CASSESGTSYEQYF	-	TRBV25-1	TRBJ2-7	-
TGTGCCAGCAGTCGTGTCAGGGGGACTGAAGCTTTCTTT	CASSRVRGTEAFF	few	TRBV7-8	TRBJ1-1	TRBD1
TGTGCCAGCAGCCTCACAGGGCGTGAGACCGAGCAGTACTTC	CASSLTGRETEQYF	-	TRBV6-5	TRBJ2-7	-
TGCAGCGTTACTTTGTCTGGAAACACCATATATTTT	CSVTLSGNTIYF	once	TRBV29-1	TRBJ1-3	-
TGTGCCAGCAGCCTTGGCGGCCCAAGAAACACCATATATTTT	CASSLGGPRNTIYF	-	TRBV21-1	TRBJ1-3	-
TGTGCCTGGAGTGTACTATCAGGGGTAGGCGAGCAGTACTTC	CAWSVLSGVGEQYF	-	TRBV30	TRBJ2-7	-
TGTGCCAGCAGTGAAAAAGGACCCTCCTACGAGCAGTACTTC	CASSEKGPSYEQYF	-	TRBV2	TRBJ2-7	-
TGCGCCAGCAGCTCGGGGACAGGGGACACCATATATTTT	CASSSGTGDTIYF	-	TRBV5-1	TRBJ1-3	TRBD1
TGTGCCAGCAGCAAAACCGAGAACTATGGCTACACCTTC	CASSKTENYGYTF	-	TRBV7-6	TRBJ1-2	-
TGTGCCAGCAGCTTGGTAAAAGAGAACACTGAAGCTTTCTTT	CASSLVKENTEAFF	once	TRBV5-4	TRBJ1-1	-
TGTGCCACCCGCTATGGAGCTGGGGCCAACGTCCTGACTTTC	CATRYGAGANVLTF	-	TRBV15	TRBJ2-6	-
TGTGCCAGCAGCTTGGAGGGACTAGCGGGGGGTGAGGAGCAGTTCTTC	CASSLEGLAGGEEQFF	-	TRBV5-4	TRBJ2-1	TRBD2
TGTGCCAGCAGCATAAACCCCTACACTGAAGCTTTCTTT	CASSINPYTEAFF	-	TRBV7-3	TRBJ1-1	-
TGTGCCAGCACGATCGTCGTGGACATAAGGGGCGACGAGCAGTACTTC	CASTIVVDIRGDEQYF	once	TRBV5-5	TRBJ2-7	-
TGCGCCAGCAGCGACGGGGAGAGGAACACTGAAGCTTTCTTT	CASSDGERNTEAFF	-	TRBV4-3	TRBJ1-1	-
TGTGCCAGCAGCTTAGTAACAGAACAAGAGACCCAGTACTTC	CASSLVTEQETQYF	-	TRBV7-8	TRBJ2-5	-
TGTGCCAGCAACCCCCAGACGCCCTATGGCTACACCTTC	CASNPQTPYGYTF	-	TRBV6-4	TRBJ1-2	-
TGTGCCAGCAGTTTAGTCGGCAGGGGATATGAGCCCCAGCATTTT	CASSLVGRGYEPQHF	-	TRBV28	TRBJ1-5	-
TGTGCCAGCAGTCTAGCGGGAGGGAACACCGGGGAGCTGTTTTTT	CASSLAGGNTGELFF	once	TRBV6-6	TRBJ2-2	TRBD2
TGTGCCAGCAGCTTAGTCGTCAGCGGACCGGTCAATGAGCAGTTCTTC	CASSLVVSGPVNEQFF	many	TRBV7-2	TRBJ2-1	-
TGCGCCAGCAGCCAAGGACTACTAGATACGCAGTATTTT	CASSQGLLDTQYF	-	TRBV4-1	TRBJ2-3	-